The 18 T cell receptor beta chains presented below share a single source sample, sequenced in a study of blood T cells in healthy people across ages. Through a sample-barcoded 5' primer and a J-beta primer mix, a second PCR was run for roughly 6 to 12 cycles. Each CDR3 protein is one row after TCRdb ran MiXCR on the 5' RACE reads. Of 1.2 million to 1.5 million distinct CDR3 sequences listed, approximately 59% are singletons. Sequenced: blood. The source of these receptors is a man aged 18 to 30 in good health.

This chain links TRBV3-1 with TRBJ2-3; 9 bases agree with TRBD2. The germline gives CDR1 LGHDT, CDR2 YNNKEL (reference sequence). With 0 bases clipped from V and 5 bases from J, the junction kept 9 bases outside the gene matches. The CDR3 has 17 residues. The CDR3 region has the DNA TGTGCCAGCAGCCAAGATCCGGGGGGACTAGCTATAGATACGCAGTATTTT. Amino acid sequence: CASSQDPGGLAIDTQYF.

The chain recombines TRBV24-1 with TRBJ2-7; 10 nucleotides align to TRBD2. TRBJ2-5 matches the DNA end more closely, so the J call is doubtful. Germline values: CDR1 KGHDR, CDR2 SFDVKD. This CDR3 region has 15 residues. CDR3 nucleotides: TGTGCCACCAGTGATACAAGCGGGGGGGCCGAGACCCAGTACTTC. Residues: CATSDTSGGAETQYF.

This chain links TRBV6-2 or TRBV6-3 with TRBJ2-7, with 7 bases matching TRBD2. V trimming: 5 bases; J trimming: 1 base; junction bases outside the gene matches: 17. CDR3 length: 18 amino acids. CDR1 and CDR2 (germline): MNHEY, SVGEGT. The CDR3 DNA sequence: TGTGCCAGCAGTAAAATCCCTGGGGCTAGCGGTTTATCCTACGAGCAGTACTTC. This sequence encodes CASSKIPGASGLSYEQYF.

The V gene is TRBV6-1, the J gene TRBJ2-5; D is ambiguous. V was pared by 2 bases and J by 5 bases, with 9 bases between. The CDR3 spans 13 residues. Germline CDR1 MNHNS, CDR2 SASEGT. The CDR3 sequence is CASSELDLETQYF. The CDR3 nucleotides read TGTGCCAGCAGTGAATTGGATCTGGAGACCCAGTACTTC.

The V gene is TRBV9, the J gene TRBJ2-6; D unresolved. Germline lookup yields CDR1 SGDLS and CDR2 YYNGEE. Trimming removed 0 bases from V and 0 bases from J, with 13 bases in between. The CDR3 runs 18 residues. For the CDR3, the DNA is TGTGCCAGCAGCGTAGATCATCGGGCGGCCTCTGGGGCCAACGTCCTGACTTTC. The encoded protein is CASSVDHRAASGANVLTF.

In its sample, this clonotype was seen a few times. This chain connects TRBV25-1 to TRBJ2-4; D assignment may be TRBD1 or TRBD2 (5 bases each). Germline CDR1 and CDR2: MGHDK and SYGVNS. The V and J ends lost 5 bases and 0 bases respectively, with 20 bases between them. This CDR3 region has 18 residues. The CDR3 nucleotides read TGTGCCAGCAGTCCAAGCCGGGGCGGTGACCTAGCCAAAAACATTCAGTACTTC. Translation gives CASSPSRGGDLAKNIQYF. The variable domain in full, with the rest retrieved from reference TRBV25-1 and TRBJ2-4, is EADIYQTPRYLVIGTGKKITLECSQTMGHDKMYWYQQDPGMELHLIHYSYGVNSTEKGDLSSESTVSRIRTEHFPLTLESARPSHTSQYLCASSPSRGGDLAKNIQYFGAGTRLSVL.

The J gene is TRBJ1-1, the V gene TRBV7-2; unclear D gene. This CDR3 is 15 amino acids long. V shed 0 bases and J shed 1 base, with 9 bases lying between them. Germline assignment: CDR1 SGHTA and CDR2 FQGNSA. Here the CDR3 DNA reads TGTGCCAGCAGCTTAGCGCTATCATGGAACACTGAAGCTTTCTTT. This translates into CASSLALSWNTEAFF.

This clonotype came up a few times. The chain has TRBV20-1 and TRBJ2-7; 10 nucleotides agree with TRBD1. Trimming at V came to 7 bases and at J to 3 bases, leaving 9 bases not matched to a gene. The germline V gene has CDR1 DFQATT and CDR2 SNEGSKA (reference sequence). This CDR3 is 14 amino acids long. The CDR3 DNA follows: TGCAGTGTTTCGGACAGGGGGTTAAGCTACGAGCAGTACTTC. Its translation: CSVSDRGLSYEQYF.

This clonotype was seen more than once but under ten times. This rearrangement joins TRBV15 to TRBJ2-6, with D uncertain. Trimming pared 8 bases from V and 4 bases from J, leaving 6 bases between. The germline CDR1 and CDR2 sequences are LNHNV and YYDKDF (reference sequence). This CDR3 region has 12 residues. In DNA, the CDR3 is TGTGCCACCTTCGGGGGGGCCAACGTCCTGACTTTC. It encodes CATFGGANVLTF.

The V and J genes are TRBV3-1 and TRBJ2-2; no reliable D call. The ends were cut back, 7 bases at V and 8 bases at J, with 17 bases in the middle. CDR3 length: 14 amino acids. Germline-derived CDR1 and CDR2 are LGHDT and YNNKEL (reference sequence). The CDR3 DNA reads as TGTGCCAGCAACCATGGACCCTCTGGAGGGGAGCTGTTTTTT. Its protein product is CASNHGPSGGELFF.

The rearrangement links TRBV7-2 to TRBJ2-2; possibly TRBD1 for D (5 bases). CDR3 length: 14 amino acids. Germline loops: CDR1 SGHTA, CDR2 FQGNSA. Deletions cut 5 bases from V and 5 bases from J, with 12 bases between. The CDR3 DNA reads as TGTGCCAGCAGCCCGCCAGGGTTTACCGGGGAGCTGTTTTTT. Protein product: CASSPPGFTGELFF.

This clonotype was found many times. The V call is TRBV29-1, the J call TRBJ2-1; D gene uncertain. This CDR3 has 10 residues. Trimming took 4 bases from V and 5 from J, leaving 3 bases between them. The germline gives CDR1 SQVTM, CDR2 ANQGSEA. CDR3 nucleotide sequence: TGCAGCGTTGGGGACAATGAGCAGTTCTTC. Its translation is CSVGDNEQFF.

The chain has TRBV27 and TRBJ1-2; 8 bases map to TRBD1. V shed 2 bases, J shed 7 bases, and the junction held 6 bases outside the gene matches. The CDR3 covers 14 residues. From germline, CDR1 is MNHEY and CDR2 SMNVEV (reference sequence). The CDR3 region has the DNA TGTGCCAGCAGTTTACCGGGACAGGAGGGTGGCTACACCTTC. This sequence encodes CASSLPGQEGGYTF.

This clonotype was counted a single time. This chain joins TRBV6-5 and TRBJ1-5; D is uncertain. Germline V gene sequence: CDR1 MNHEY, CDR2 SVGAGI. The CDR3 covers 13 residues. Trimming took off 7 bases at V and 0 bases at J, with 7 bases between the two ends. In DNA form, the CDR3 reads TGTGCCAGCACTGCTAATAGCAATCAGCCCCAGCATTTT. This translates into CASTANSNQPQHF.

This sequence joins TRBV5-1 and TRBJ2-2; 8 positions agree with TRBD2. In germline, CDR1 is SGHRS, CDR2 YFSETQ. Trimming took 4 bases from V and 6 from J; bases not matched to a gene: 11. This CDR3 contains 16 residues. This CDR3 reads CASSPRGSGGPGELFF. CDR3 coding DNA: TGCGCCAGCAGCCCCCGTGGCAGCGGGGGCCCCGGGGAGCTGTTTTTT. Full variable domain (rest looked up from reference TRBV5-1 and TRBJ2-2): KAGVTQTPRYLIKTRGQQVTLSCSPISGHRSVSWYQQTPGQGLQFLFEYFSETQRNKGNFPGRFSGRQFSNSRSEMNVSTLELGDSALYLCASSPRGSGGPGELFFGEGSRLTVL.

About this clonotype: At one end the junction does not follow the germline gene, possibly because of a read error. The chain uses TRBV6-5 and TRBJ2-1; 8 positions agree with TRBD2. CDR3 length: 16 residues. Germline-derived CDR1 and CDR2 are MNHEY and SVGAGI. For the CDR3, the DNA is TGTGCCAGCAGTTACTTAGCGGGGCGTCCCTACAATGAACAGTTCTTC. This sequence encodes CASSYLAGRPYNEQFF.

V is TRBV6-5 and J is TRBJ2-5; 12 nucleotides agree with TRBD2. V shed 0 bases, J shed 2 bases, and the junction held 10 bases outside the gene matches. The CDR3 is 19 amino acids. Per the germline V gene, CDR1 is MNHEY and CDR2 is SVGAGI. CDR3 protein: CASSYSRLAGGRRQETQYF. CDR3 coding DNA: TGTGCCAGCAGTTACTCGAGGCTAGCGGGGGGGAGGAGACAAGAGACCCAGTACTTC.

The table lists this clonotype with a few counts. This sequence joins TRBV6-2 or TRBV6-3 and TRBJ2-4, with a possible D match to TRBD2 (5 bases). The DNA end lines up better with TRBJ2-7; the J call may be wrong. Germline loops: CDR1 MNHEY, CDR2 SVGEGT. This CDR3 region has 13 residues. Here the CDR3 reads CASGGSLTYEQYF. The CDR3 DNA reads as TGTGCCAGCGGAGGCAGCCTAACCTACGAGCAGTACTTC.